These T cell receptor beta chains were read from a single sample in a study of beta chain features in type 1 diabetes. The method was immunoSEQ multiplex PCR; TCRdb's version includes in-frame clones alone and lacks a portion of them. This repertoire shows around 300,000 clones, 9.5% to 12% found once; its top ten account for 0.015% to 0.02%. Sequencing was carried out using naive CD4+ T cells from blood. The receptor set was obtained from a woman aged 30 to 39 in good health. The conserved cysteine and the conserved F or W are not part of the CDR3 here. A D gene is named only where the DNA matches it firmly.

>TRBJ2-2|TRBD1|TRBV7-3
ASSLQGASGELF
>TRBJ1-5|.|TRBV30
AWSVPRDGNQPQH
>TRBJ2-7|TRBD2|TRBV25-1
ASSDRLAGVGDKQY
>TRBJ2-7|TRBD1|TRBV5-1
ASSNRDRTYEQY
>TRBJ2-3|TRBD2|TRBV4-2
ASSQELAGVTDTQY
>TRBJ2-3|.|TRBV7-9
ASSSTLPTDTQY
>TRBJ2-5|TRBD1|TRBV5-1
ASSKGQGRETQY
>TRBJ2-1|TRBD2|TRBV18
ASSPQAGGGGNEQF
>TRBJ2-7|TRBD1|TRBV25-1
ASSGPKGQTSYEQY
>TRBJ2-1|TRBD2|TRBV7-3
ASSLEREGGEQF
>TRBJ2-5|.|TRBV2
ADSVKETQY
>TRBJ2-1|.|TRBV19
ASSRQTGNEQF
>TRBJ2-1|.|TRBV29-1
SVEEWVSKGNEQF
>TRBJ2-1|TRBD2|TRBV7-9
ASSSGTSGSAEQF
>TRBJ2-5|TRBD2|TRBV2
ASIRSGNMETQY
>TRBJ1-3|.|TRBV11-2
ASSLDRGSGNTIY
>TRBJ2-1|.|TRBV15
ATSSPDTYNEQF
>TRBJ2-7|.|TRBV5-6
ASSFRTTAYEQY
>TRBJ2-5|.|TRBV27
ASSGAKQETQY
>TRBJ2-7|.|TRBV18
ASSRQAEQY
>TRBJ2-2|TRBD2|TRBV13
ASSLLAGNTGELF
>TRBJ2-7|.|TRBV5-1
ASSPEAIPAYEQY
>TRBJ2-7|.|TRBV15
ATSRVAAYEQY
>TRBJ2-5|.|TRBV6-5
ASSYSYREETQY
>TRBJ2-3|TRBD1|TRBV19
ASSIGTGTSTDTQY
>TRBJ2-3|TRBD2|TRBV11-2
ASSPALAGATDTQY
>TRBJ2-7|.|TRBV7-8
ASRLGLRSSYEQY
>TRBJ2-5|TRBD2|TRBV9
ASSVAAGERETQY
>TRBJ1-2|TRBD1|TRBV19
ASSGPPGQGVGYT
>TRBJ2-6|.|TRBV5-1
ASSASGGGASGANVLT
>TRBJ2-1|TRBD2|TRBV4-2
ASSPTSGTNDEQF
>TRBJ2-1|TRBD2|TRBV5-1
ASSRRGLQGGDSGKIAYNEQF
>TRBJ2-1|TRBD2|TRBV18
ASSLGLAGEVYNEQF